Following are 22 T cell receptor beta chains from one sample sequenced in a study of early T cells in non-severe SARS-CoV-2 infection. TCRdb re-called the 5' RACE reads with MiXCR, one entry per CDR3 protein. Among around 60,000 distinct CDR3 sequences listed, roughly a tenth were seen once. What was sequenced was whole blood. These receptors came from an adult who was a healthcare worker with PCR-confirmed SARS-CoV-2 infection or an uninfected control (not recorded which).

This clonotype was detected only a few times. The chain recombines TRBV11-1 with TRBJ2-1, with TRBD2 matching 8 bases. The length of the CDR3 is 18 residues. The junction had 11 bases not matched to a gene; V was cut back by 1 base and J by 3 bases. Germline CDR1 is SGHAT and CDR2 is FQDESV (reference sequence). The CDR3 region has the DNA TGTGCCAGCAGCTTAGGCTTAACTAGCGGCAGATACTACAATGAGCAGTTCTTC. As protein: CASSLGLTSGRYYNEQFF.

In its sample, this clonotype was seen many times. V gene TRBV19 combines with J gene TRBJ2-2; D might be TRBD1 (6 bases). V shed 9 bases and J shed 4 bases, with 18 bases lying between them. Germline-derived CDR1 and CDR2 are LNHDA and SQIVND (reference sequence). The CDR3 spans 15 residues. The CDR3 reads CASSVGTTGTGELFF. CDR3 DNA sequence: TGTGCCAGCTCCGTCGGGACAACGGGCACCGGGGAGCTGTTTTTT. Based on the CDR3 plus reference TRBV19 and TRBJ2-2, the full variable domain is DGGITQSPKYLFRKEGQNVTLSCEQNLNHDAMYWYRQDPGQGLRLIYYSQIVNDFQKGDIAEGYSVSREKKESFPLTVTSAQKNPTAFYLCASSVGTTGTGELFFGEGSRLTVL.

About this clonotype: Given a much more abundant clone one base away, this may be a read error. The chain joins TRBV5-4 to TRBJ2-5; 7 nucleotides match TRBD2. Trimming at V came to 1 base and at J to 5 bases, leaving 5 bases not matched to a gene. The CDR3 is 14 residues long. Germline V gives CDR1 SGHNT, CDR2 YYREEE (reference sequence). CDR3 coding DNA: TGTGCCAGCAGCTTGCGGATTAGCGGGGAGACCCAGTACTTC. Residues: CASSLRISGETQYF.

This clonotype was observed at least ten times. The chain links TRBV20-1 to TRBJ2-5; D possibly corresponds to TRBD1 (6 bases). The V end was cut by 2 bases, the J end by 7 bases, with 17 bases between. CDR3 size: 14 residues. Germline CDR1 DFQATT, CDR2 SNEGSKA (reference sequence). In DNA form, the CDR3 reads TGCAGTGCTAGATTTCCAGGGGTTCGCGGGACCCAGTACTTC. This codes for CSARFPGVRGTQYF.

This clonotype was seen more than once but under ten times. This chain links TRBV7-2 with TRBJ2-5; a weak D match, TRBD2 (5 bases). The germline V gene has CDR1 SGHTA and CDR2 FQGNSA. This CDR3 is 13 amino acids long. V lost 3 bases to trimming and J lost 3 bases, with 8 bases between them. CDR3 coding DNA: TGTGCCAGCAGCTTTGACGGGGAAGAGACCCAGTACTTC. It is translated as CASSFDGEETQYF.

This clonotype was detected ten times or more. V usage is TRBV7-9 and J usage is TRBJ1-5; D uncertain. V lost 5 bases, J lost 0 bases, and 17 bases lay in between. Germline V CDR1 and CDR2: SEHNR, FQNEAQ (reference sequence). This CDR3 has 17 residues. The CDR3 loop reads CASSHPEGSYSNQPQHF. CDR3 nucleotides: TGTGCCAGCAGCCACCCGGAGGGATCGTATAGCAATCAGCCCCAGCATTTT.

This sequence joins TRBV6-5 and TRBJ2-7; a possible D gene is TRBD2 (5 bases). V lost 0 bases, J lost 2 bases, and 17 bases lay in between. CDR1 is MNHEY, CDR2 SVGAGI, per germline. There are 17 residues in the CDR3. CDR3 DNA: TGTGCCAGCAGTTACTCCAACCGGGGAAACCCCCCCTACGAGCAGTACTTC. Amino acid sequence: CASSYSNRGNPPYEQYF.

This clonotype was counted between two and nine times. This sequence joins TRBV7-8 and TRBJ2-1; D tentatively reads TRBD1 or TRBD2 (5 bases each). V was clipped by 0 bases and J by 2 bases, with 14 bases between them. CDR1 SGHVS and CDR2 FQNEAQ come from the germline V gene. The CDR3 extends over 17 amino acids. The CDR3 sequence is CASSLALRGWTYNEQFF. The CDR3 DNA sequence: TGTGCCAGCAGCTTAGCGCTGAGGGGCTGGACCTACAATGAGCAGTTCTTC.

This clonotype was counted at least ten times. Here the CDR3 reads CASSLHGVSEAFF. CDR3 DNA sequence: TGTGCCAGCAGTTTACACGGGGTGTCTGAAGCTTTCTTT. The chain combines TRBV12-3 or TRBV12-4 with TRBJ1-1, with unresolved D. This CDR3 is built from 13 residues. Between the trimmed V and J ends, which lost 2 bases and 6 bases, there was a span of 10 bases.

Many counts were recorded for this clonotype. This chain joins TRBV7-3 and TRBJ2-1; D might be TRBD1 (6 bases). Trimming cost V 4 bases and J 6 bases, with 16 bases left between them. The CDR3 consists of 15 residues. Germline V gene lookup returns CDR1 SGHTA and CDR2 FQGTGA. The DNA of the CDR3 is TGTGCCAGCAGCTCAGGGGTTGGAAGGGGCAATGAGCAGTTCTTC. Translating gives CASSSGVGRGNEQFF.

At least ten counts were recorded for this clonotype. The CDR3 sequence: CASSLLGALYGYTF. DNA for the CDR3: TGTGCCAGCAGTTTACTGGGGGCCTTATATGGCTACACCTTC. V and J are TRBV12-3 or TRBV12-4 and TRBJ1-2; maybe TRBD1 (6 bases). The CDR3 has 14 residues. Trimming stripped 2 bases from V and 5 bases from J, with 12 bases between.

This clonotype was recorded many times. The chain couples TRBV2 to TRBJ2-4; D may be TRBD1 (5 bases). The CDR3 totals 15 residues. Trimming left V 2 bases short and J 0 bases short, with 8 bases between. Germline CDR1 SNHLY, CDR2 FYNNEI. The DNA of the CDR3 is TGTGCCAGCAGTGAATTTCAGGGAGCCAAAAACATTCAGTACTTC. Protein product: CASSEFQGAKNIQYF.

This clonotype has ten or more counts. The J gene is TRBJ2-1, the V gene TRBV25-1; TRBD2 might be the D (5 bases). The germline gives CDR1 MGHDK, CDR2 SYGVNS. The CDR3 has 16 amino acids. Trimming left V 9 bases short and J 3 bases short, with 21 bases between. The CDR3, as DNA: TGTGCCAGTCGTGGGGAGCGGAGCCCGCACTACAATGAGCAGTTCTTC. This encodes CASRGERSPHYNEQFF.

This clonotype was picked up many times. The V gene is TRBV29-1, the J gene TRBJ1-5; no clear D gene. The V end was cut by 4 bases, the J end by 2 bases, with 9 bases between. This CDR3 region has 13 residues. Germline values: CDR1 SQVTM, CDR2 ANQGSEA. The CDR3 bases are TGCAGCGTTGGAGGGAGGCGCAATCAGCCCCAGCATTTT. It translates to CSVGGRRNQPQHF. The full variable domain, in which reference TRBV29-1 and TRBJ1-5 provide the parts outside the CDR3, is SAVISQKPSRDICQRGTSLTIQCQVDSQVTMMFWYRQQPGQSLTLIATANQGSEATYESGFVIDKFPISRPNLTFSTLTVSNMSPEDSSIYLCSVGGRRNQPQHFGDGTRLSIL.

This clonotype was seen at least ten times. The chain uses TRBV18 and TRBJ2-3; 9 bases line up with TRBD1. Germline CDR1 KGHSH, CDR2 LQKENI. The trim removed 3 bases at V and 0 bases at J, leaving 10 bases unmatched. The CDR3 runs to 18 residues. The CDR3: CASSPLRIGTGSTDTQYF. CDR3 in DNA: TGTGCCAGCTCACCCTTACGGATCGGGACAGGGAGCACAGATACGCAGTATTTT.

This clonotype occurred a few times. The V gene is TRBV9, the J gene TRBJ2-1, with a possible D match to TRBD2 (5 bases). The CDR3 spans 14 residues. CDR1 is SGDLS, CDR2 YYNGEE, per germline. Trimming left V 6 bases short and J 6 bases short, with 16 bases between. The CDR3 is CASTRWRASNEQFF. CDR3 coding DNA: TGTGCCAGCACCCGCTGGCGGGCCTCCAATGAGCAGTTCTTC.

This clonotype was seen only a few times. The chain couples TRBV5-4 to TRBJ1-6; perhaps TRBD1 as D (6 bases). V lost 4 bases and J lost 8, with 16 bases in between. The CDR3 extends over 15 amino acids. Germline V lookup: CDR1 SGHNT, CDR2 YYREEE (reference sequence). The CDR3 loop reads CASSRAGAGDSPLHF. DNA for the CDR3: TGTGCCAGCAGCCGCGCGGGGGCCGGCGATTCACCCCTCCACTTT.

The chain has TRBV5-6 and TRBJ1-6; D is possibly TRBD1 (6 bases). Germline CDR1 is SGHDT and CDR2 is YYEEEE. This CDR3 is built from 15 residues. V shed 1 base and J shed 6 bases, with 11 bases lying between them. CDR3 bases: TGTGCCAGCAGCTTGTTACAGGGTGGTAATTCACCCCTCCACTTT. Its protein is CASSLLQGGNSPLHF.

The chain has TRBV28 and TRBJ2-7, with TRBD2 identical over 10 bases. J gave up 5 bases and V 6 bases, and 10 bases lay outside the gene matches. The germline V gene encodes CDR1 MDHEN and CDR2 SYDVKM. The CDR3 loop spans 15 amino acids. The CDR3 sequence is CASRLLAGEAHEQYF. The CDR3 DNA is TGTGCCAGCAGGCTTCTAGCGGGAGAAGCCCACGAGCAGTACTTC.

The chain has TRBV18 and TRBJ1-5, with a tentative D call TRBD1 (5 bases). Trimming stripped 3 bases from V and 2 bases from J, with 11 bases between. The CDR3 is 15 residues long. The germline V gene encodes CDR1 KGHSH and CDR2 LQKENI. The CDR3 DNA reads TGTGCCAGCTCACCTGCAGGGAAGGGCAATCAGCCCCAGCATTTT. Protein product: CASSPAGKGNQPQHF.

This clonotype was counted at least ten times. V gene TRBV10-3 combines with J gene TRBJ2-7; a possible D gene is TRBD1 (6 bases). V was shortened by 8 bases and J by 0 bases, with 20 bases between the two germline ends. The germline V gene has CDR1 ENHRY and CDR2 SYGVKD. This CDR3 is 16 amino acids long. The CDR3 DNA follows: TGTGCCATCTCCTGGACGACAGGCGCCGACTCCTACGAGCAGTACTTC. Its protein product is CAISWTTGADSYEQYF.

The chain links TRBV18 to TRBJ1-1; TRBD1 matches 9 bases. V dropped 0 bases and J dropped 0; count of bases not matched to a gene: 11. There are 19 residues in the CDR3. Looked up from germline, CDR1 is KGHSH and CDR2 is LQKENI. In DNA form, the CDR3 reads TGTGCCAGCTCACCACCGGGACAGGGCTTTCGGATGGTGAACACTGAAGCTTTCTTT. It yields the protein CASSPPGQGFRMVNTEAFF.